These 4 T cell receptor beta chains were all obtained from the same sample, sequenced in a study of molecular identifiers for immune sequencing clone quantification. TCRdb analysed the PCR reads with MiXCR anew, one entry per CDR3 protein. The sample carries around 460,000 distinct CDR3 sequences, 20% to 25% recorded once. Material for sequencing was naive CD8+ T cells from blood, with Jurkat cell RNA spiked in. Subset: FACS-sorted CD8+CD4-CCR7+CD45RA+ naive T cells. These receptors all stem from a human donor in good health. Some libraries in this study had Jurkat cell RNA spiked in.

Ten or more counts support this clonotype. The rearrangement uses TRBV5-6 and TRBJ2-5; D is ambiguous. Trimming took off 1 base at V and 1 base at J, with 11 bases between the two ends. The CDR3 is 15 amino acids. The germline V gene has CDR1 SGHDT and CDR2 YYEEEE. The DNA for the CDR3 is TGTGCCAGCAGCTTGCCCGGCGGCTCCCAAGAGACCCAGTACTTC. Its protein product is CASSLPGGSQETQYF. Variable domain in full (rest from reference TRBV5-6 and TRBJ2-5): DAGVTQSPTHLIKTRGQQVTLRCSPKSGHDTVSWYQQALGQGPQFIFQYYEEEERQRGNFPDRFSGHQFPNYSSELNVNALLLGDSALYLCASSLPGGSQETQYFGPGTRLLVL.

The table lists this clonotype with many counts. The DNA for the CDR3 is TGTGCCAGCAGCCCCGACAGGGGCTTAGGGCCCCAGCATTTT. Translating gives CASSPDRGLGPQHF. The rearrangement uses TRBV21-1 and TRBJ1-5; the table's D gene call, TRBD1, was not cross checked with the DNA. TRBV21-1 is assigned pseudogene status. The CDR3 has 14 amino acids.

The rearrangement uses TRBV7-6 and TRBJ2-2; 9 bases map to TRBD1. CDR3 length: 14 residues. Trimming took 10 bases from V and 4 from J; bases not matched to a gene: 7. Per the germline V gene, CDR1 is SGHVS and CDR2 is FNYEAQ. CDR3 nucleotides: TGTGCCATCCCGGGACAGGGAGCCACCGGGGAGCTGTTTTTT. This sequence encodes CAIPGQGATGELFF. Full variable domain (rest looked up from reference TRBV7-6 and TRBJ2-2): GAGVSQSPRYKVTKRGQDVALRCDPISGHVSLYWYRQALGQGPEFLTYFNYEAQQDKSGLPNDRFSAERPEGSISTLTIQRTEQRDSAMYRCAIPGQGATGELFFGEGSRLTVL.

The chain employs TRBV6-2 or TRBV6-3 and TRBJ2-7, with unresolved D. V gave up 10 bases and J gave up 0 bases, with 16 bases separating them. Germline V gene data show CDR1 as MNHEY and CDR2 as SVGEGT. The CDR3 spans 14 residues. Here the CDR3 reads CAIIKTEYSYEQYF. For the CDR3, the DNA is TGTGCCATCATCAAGACGGAGTACTCCTACGAGCAGTACTTC.